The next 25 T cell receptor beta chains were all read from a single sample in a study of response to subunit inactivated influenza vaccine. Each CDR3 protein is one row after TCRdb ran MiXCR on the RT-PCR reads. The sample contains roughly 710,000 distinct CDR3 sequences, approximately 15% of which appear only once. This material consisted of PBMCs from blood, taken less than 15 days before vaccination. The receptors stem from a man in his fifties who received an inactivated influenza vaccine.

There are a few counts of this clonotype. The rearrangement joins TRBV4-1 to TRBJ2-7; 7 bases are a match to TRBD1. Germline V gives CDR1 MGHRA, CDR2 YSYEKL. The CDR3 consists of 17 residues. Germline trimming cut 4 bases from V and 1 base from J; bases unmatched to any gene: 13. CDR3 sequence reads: CASSPPRQGVPSYEQYF. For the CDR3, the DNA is TGCGCCAGCAGCCCCCCAAGGCAGGGGGTTCCTTCCTACGAGCAGTACTTC.

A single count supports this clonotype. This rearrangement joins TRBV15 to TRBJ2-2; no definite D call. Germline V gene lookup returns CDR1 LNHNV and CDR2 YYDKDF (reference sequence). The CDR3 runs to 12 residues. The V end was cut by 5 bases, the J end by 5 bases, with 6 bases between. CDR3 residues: CATSSPTGELFF. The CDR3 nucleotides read TGTGCCACCAGCTCGCCGACCGGGGAGCTGTTTTTT.

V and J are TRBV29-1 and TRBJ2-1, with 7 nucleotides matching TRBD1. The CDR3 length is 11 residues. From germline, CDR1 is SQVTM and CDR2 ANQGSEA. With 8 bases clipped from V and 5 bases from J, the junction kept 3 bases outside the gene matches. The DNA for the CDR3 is TGCAGCTTCACAGGGGACAATGAGCAGTTCTTC. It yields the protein CSFTGDNEQFF.

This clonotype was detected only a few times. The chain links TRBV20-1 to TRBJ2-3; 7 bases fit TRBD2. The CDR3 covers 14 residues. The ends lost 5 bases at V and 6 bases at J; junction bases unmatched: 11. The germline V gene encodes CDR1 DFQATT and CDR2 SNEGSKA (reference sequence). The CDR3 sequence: CSAPDERGRDTQYF. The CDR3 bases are TGCAGTGCTCCCGACGAGCGGGGAAGGGATACGCAGTATTTT.

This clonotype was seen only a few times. The CDR3 loop reads CASSPPGTGVHEQYF. DNA for the CDR3: TGTGCCAGCAGCCCCCCCGGGACAGGGGTCCACGAGCAGTACTTC. The V gene is TRBV28, the J gene TRBJ2-7; 10 bases line up with TRBD1. The CDR3 runs to 15 residues. The V and J ends lost 6 bases and 5 bases, in that order; junction bases with no gene match: 10. Germline values: CDR1 MDHEN, CDR2 SYDVKM.

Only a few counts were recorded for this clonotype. The CDR3, as DNA: TGTGCCAGCAGTGAAGCCCCGACAGGGGCGAGGGGCTACACCTTC. It translates to CASSEAPTGARGYTF. This chain links TRBV6-1 with TRBJ1-2, with 8 positions matching TRBD1. The junction had 8 bases not matched to a gene; V was cut back by 0 bases and J by 8 bases. CDR1 is MNHNS, CDR2 SASEGT, per germline. The CDR3 has 15 amino acids.

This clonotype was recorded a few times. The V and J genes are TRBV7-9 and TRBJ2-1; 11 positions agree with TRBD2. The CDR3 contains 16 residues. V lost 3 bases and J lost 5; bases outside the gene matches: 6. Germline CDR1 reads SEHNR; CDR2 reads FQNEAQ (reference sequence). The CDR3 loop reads CASSLEGLADNNEQFF. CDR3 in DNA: TGTGCCAGCAGCTTGGAGGGACTAGCGGACAACAATGAGCAGTTCTTC.

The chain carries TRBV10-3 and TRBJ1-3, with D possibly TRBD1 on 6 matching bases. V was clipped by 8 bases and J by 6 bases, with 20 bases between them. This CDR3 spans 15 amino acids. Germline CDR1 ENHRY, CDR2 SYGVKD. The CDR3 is CAIGRQGILENTIYF. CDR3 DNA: TGTGCCATCGGAAGGCAGGGGATATTGGAAAACACCATATATTTT.

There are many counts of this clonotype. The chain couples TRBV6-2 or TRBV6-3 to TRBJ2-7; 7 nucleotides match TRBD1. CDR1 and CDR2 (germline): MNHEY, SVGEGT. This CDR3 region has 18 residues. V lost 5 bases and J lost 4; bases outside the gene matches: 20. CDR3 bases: TGTGCCAGCAGTACTTCCATACACCGGGACAGCCGAGTTTACGAGCAGTACTTC. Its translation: CASSTSIHRDSRVYEQYF.

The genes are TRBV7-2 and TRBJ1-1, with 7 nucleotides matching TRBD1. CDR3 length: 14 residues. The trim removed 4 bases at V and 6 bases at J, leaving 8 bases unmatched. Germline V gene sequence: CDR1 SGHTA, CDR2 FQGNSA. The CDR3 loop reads CASSYYRGRAEAFF. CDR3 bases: TGTGCCAGCAGCTATTACAGGGGCCGGGCTGAAGCTTTCTTT.

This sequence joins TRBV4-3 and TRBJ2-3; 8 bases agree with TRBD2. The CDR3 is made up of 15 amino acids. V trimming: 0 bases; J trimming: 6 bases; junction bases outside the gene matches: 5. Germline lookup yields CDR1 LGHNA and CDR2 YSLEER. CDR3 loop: CASSQESGGADTQYF. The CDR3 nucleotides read TGCGCCAGCAGCCAAGAGTCGGGGGGGGCGGATACGCAGTATTTT.

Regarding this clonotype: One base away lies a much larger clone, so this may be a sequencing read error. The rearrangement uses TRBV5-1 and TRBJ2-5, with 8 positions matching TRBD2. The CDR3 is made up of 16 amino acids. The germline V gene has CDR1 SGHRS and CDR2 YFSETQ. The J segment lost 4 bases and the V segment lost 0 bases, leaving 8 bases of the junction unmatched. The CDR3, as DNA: TGCGCCAGCAGCTTGGCTTCGGGGGGGGTCGCAGAGACCCAGTACTTC. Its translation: CASSLASGGVAETQYF.

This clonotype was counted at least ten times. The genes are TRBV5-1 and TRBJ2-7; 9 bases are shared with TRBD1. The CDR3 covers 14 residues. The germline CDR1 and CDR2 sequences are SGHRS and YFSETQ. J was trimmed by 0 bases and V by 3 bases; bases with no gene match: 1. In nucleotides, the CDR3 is TGCGCCAGCAGCTCGGGACAGGGCTCCTACGAGCAGTACTTC. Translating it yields CASSSGQGSYEQYF.

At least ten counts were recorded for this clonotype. Here the CDR3 reads CASSSGGAGDEQFF. In DNA form, the CDR3 reads TGCGCCAGCAGCAGCGGGGGGGCCGGGGATGAGCAGTTCTTC. The rearrangement links TRBV4-3 to TRBJ2-1, with TRBD2 matching 10 bases. J was trimmed by 8 bases and V by 5 bases; bases with no gene match: 6. This CDR3 comprises 14 residues. Germline V CDR1 and CDR2: LGHNA, YSLEER.

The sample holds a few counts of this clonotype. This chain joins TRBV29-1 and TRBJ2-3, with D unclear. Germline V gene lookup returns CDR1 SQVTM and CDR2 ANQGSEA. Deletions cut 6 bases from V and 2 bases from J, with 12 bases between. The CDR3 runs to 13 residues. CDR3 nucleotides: TGCAGCGTCGGGCTGACGGACACAGATACGCAGTATTTT. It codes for CSVGLTDTDTQYF.

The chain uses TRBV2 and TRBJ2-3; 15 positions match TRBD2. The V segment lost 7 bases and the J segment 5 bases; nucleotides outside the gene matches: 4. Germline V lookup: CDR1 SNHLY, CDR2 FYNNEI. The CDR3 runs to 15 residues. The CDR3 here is CASNLGLAGGDTQYF. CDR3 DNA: TGTGCCAGCAACCTGGGACTAGCGGGAGGAGATACGCAGTATTTT. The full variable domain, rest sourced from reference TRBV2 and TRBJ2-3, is EPEVTQTPSHQVTQMGQEVILRCVPISNHLYFYWYRQILGQKVEFLVSFYNNEISEKSEIFDDQFSVERPDGSNFTLKIRSTKLEDSAMYFCASNLGLAGGDTQYFGPGTRLTVL.

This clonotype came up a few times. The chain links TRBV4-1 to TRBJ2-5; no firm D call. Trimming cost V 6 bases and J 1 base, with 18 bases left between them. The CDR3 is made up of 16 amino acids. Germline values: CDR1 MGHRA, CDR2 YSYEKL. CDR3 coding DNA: TGCGCCAGCAGTCCAAGTCAAGGTAGGGTCCAAGAGACCCAGTACTTC. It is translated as CASSPSQGRVQETQYF.

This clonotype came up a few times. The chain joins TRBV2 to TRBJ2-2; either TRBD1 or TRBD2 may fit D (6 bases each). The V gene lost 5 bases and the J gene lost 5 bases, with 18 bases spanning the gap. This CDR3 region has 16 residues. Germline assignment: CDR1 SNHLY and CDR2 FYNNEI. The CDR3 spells CASSFPPGAGTGELFF. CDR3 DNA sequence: TGTGCCAGCAGTTTTCCTCCGGGGGCAGGGACCGGGGAGCTGTTTTTT.

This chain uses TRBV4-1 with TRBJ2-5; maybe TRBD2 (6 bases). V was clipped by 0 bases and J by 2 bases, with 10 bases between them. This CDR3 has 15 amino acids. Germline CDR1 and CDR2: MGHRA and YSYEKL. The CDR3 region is CASSQDVGGQETQYF. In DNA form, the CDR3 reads TGCGCCAGCAGCCAAGATGTTGGGGGGCAAGAGACCCAGTACTTC.

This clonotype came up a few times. The CDR3 protein is CASSPTDGYGYTF. CDR3 nucleotides: TGCGCCAGCAGCCCTACAGACGGATATGGCTACACCTTC. The chain has TRBV5-1 and TRBJ1-2, with D uncertain. Trimming pared 4 bases from V and 5 bases from J, leaving 12 bases between. CDR3 length equals 13 residues. CDR1 is SGHRS, CDR2 YFSETQ, per germline.

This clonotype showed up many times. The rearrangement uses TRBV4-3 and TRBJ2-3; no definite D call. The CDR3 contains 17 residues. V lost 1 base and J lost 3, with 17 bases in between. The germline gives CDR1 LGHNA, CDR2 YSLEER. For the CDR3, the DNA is TGCGCCAGCAGCCAAGCCCCCCTAATCGAGAGGACAGATACGCAGTATTTT. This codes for CASSQAPLIERTDTQYF.

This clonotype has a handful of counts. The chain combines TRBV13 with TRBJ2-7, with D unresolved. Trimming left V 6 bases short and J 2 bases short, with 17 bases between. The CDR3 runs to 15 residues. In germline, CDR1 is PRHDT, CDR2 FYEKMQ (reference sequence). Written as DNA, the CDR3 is TGTGCCAGCAGTCCCCCCGTCGGCAGAGCCTACGAGCAGTACTTC. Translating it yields CASSPPVGRAYEQYF.

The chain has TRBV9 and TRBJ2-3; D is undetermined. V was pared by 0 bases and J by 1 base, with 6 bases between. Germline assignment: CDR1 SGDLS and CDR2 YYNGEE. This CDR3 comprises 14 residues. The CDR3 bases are TGTGCCAGCAGCGTAGATCTAGGCACAGATACGCAGTATTTT. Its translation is CASSVDLGTDTQYF.

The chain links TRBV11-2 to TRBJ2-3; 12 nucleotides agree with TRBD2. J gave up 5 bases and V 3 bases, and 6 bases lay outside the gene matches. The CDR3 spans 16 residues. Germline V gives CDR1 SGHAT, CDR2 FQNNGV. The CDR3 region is CASSFRLAGAVDTQYF. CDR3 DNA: TGTGCCAGCAGCTTCCGACTAGCGGGAGCGGTAGATACGCAGTATTTT.

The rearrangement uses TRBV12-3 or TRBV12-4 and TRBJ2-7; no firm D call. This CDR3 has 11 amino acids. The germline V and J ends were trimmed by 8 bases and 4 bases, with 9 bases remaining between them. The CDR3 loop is CASRKEYEQYF. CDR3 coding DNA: TGTGCCAGCCGGAAGGAATACGAGCAGTACTTC.